The sample holds one count of the clone carrying this T cell receptor (beta chain). Antigen unknown. V gave up 0 bases and J gave up 9 bases, with 19 bases separating them. The CDR3 has 17 residues. Germline V lookup: CDR1 SGDLS, CDR2 YYNGEE. The record originates from a study of somatic mutations in cytotoxic T cells in rheumatoid arthritis. Looking at the study overall: T-cell populations stained with V beta antibodies were in some cases flow-sorted at nearly 100% purity, including V beta1+ cells that were sequenced for TCRB. Study-wide findings and caveats: CD8+ clonality rose with age in rheumatoid arthritis patients, not healthy controls.

Clones were sequenced by immunoSEQ multiplex PCR, and TCRdb holds only the in-frame ones, with some missing. The table shows 15,000 to 20,000 clones, with about 68% occurring only once. This rearrangement joins TRBV9 to TRBJ1-6; D gene ambiguous. The origin of this receptor is a man aged 55-75 years in good health. Sample: CD8+ T cells sorted from blood. This CDR3 reads CASSVGGGPGEGSPLHF. Here the CDR3 DNA reads TGTGCCAGCAGCGTAGGTGGAGGCCCAGGTGAGGGTTCACCCCTCCACTTT.